This record concerns one T cell receptor (beta chain) sequence. Its antigen is currently unknown. Clones were sequenced by immunoSEQ multiplex PCR, and TCRdb holds only the in-frame ones, with some missing. The sample has about 12,000 clones; 55% to 85% are singletons. This specimen belongs to a study of ipilimumab plus nivolumab after autologous stem cell transplantation. Study overall: DLBCL patients had primary refractory or relapsed disease. The study's findings and limits: The authors say TCR, Treg and microbiome findings warrant further study.

Per the germline V gene, CDR1 is SGHAT and CDR2 is FQDESV (reference sequence). The CDR3 runs 17 residues. V was pared by 1 base and J by 4 bases, with 7 bases of the junction left unmatched. This specimen was PBMCs, taken in a trial of ipilimumab plus nivolumab as post-transplant consolidation. The V call is TRBV11-1, the J call TRBJ2-2, with TRBD2 matching over 9 bases. This clonotype originated in a male donor with diffuse large B-cell lymphoma. The CDR3 sequence is CASSLGAGGPGTGELFF. Here the CDR3 DNA reads TGTGCCAGCAGCTTAGGGGCGGGAGGGCCAGGCACCGGGGAGCTGTTTTTT.